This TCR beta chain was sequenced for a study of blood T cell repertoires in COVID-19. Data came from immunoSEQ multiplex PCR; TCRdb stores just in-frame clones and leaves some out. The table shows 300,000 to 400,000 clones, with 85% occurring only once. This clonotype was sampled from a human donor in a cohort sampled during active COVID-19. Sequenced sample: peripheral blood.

As DNA, the CDR3 is TGTGCCACCAGTGGAGCGGTCAGCTCCTACAATGAGCAGTTCTTC. This encodes CATSGAVSSYNEQFF. The V gene is TRBV24-1, the J gene TRBJ2-1; TRBD2 might be the D (5 bases). Germline V gives CDR1 KGHDR, CDR2 SFDVKD. V was shortened by 5 bases and J by 0 bases, with 10 bases between the two germline ends. This CDR3 has 15 amino acids.